A selection of T cell receptor beta chains follows, all from one sample in a study of shared clonotypes between healthy human individuals. Produced via immunoSEQ multiplex PCR; TCRdb's table is partial and in-frame only. This table has about 1 million clones, about 77% appearing once. The sequenced sample was memory CD4+ T cells sorted from blood. The receptors shown here come from a man between 18 and 35 years old in good health. Each CDR3 is given with its conserved first and last residue. The D gene is left open where the match is weak. Rows may omit the clone size; those that give it use once, few, many or a size class.

clone_size	d_call	v_call	j_call	cdr3_nt	cdr3_aa
once	TRBD2	TRBV15	TRBJ2-7	TGTGCCACCAGCAGAGACGAGCGGGGGGGCCCAACCTCCTACGAGCAGTACTTC	CATSRDERGGPTSYEQYF
.	.	TRBV5-1	TRBJ1-4	TGCGCCAGCAGTATGCTAGGGTCCCCCAATGAAAAACTGTTTTTT	CASSMLGSPNEKLFF
.	TRBD1	TRBV19	TRBJ1-5	TGTGCCAGTAGGGGACAGGAAGGCAATCAGCCCCAGCATTTT	CASRGQEGNQPQHF
.	.	TRBV11-2	TRBJ2-7	TGTGCCAGCAGCCTACTGACGCTTGAGCAGTACTTC	CASSLLTLEQYF
.	.	TRBV27	TRBJ2-3	TGTGCCAGCAGTTTAAGAGGGGGGTACACAGATACGCAGTATTTT	CASSLRGGYTDTQYF
.	TRBD2	TRBV30	TRBJ2-3	TGTGCCTGGAGCCAACCTAGCGGTGCTAGCACAGATACGCAGTATTTT	CAWSQPSGASTDTQYF
few	TRBD1	TRBV19	TRBJ2-7	TGTGCCAGTAGTATTGGGCCGGCACAGGGGGCGGGGGAGCAGTACTTC	CASSIGPAQGAGEQYF
.	.	TRBV5-6	TRBJ1-2	TGTGCCAGCAGCACGCGGGAGGGATGGTATGGCTACACCTTC	CASSTREGWYGYTF
.	.	TRBV14	TRBJ2-2	TGTGCCAGCAGCCAAGATCAGGGGGAGGAATCCGGGGAGCTGTTTTTT	CASSQDQGEESGELFF
.	TRBD2	TRBV2	TRBJ2-1	TGTGCCAGCAGGACTAGCGGGAGTACGTACAATGAGCAGTTCTTC	CASRTSGSTYNEQFF
.	TRBD2	TRBV9	TRBJ2-1	TGTGCCAGCAGCGTAAGGATAGCGGGACCCCGCAGTCGGTTCTTC	CASSVRIAGPRSRFF
.	TRBD1	TRBV18	TRBJ1-2	TGTGCCAGCTCACCAGGGACAGCTAACTATGGCTACACCTTC	CASSPGTANYGYTF
.	.	TRBV29-1	TRBJ1-2	TGCAGCGTTGAAGGAGGGCAGGCTAAATGGAATGGCTACACCTTC	CSVEGGQAKWNGYTF
.	.	TRBV19	TRBJ2-7	TGTGCCAGTAGTATGGAGCAGGGACTTCCCTACGAGCAGTACTTC	CASSMEQGLPYEQYF
.	TRBD1	TRBV5-6	TRBJ2-7	TGTGCCAGCAGCTGGGGGGACAGGGGTTCCTACGAGCAGTACTTC	CASSWGDRGSYEQYF
.	TRBD2	TRBV6-5	TRBJ2-3	TGTGCCAGCAGTTCCAGCGGGAGGGATACGCAGTATTTT	CASSSSGRDTQYF
.	.	TRBV5-8	TRBJ1-1	TGTGCCAGCAGCTTGTATGGGCTGAACACTGAAGCTTTCTTT	CASSLYGLNTEAFF
few	.	TRBV27	TRBJ1-6	TGTGCCAGCAGCCGAAAGGCCGGGGTAGATTCACCCCTCCACTTT	CASSRKAGVDSPLHF
.	TRBD2	TRBV5-1	TRBJ2-7	TGCGCCAGCAGCTTCCCGACTAGCGGGGGCCCCGGGAGCATATACGAGCAGTACTTC	CASSFPTSGGPGSIYEQYF
few	.	TRBV5-6	TRBJ1-2	TGTGCCAGCAGCGGCGATATCCGGGACCACTATGGCTACACCTTC	CASSGDIRDHYGYTF
.	.	TRBV7-8	TRBJ2-7	TGTGCCAGCAGCGAAGGCGGCTTGACCCGGGAGCAGTACTTC	CASSEGGLTREQYF
.	TRBD2	TRBV6-1	TRBJ2-3	TGTGCCAGCAGTGAAGCGGTAACGGGACTAGCGGGCCTCACAGATACGCAGTATTTT	CASSEAVTGLAGLTDTQYF
.	TRBD1	TRBV6-5	TRBJ2-2	TGTGCCAGCAGCTCGACAGGGTGGGCCGGGGAGCTGTTTTTT	CASSSTGWAGELFF
.	.	TRBV2	TRBJ1-4	TGTGCCAGCAGTCCCTCGGGGGTAACTAATGAAAAACTGTTTTTT	CASSPSGVTNEKLFF
many	.	TRBV5-1	TRBJ1-2	TGCGCCAGCAGCTTACCCAAAGACGGTGGCTACACCTTC	CASSLPKDGGYTF
once	.	TRBV9	TRBJ1-5	TGTGCCAGCAGCGTTACGGGGAAGGGTCAGCCCCAGCATTTT	CASSVTGKGQPQHF